One and the same sample provided the 2 T cell receptor beta chains below, sequenced in a study of blood T cells in healthy people across ages. Primed by a sample-barcoded 5' primer and a J-beta primer mix, a second PCR proceeded for about 6 to 12 cycles. In TCRdb, the 5' RACE reads were re-called with MiXCR into one record per CDR3 protein. The sample consists of some 710,000 distinct CDR3 sequences, about half of them appearing once. Source material: blood. The receptors shown here come from a man aged 80 or over in good health.

Remarks on this clonotype: One end of the junction fails to match germline, which may point to a read error. The rearrangement joins TRBV6-6 to TRBJ1-6; no clear D gene. CDR1 is MNHNY, CDR2 SVGAGI, per germline (reference sequence). The CDR3 consists of 13 residues. DNA for the CDR3: TGTGCCAGCAGGCGGCAGGATAATTCACCCCCCCACTTT. Translating gives CASRRQDNSPPHF.

The genes are TRBV28 and TRBJ1-4; D is unclear. This CDR3 contains 13 residues. CDR1 and CDR2 (germline): MDHEN, SYDVKM. Trimming cost V 2 bases and J 8 bases, with 9 bases left between them. CDR3 amino acids: CASSLRVSEKLFF. Written as DNA, the CDR3 is TGTGCCAGCAGTTTACGGGTTTCGGAAAAACTGTTTTTT.